The 22 T cell receptor beta chains below all came from one sample that was sequenced in a study of control samples from healthy donors and cancer patients (dated by TCRdb to the early 2020s). Library preparation used the immunoSEQ multiplex PCR assay. TCRdb provides this immuneACCESS table in a form limited to in-frame rearrangements. Some clones are lacking; in checked studies, under half of them reflect an unresolved V gene, and why the rest are absent is not known. For this sample the table gives around 180,000 clones, of which just over 85% were detected only once. Approximately 4.9% of the sample is in the top ten clones. Sequenced material: blood. The source of these receptors is a woman aged 25 to 39 in good health.

The rearrangement links TRBV5-4 to TRBJ2-3, with D maybe TRBD2 (5 bases). Trimming removed 2 bases at V and 5 bases at J, with 6 bases between. Germline CDR1 and CDR2: SGHNT and YYREEE (reference sequence). The CDR3 length is 12 residues. The CDR3, as DNA: TGTGCCAGCAGCTTAGAGGGAGATACGCAGTATTTT. Translating it yields CASSLEGDTQYF.

The chain uses TRBV3-1 (or the pseudogene TRBV3-2) and TRBJ1-1, with D possibly matching TRBD1 (6 bases). Looked up from germline, CDR1 is LGHDT and CDR2 is YNNKEL (reference sequence). V was cut by 1 base and J by 5 bases, with 11 bases left in between. CDR3 length: 14 amino acids. In DNA form, the CDR3 reads TGTGCCAGCAGCCAAGGAGGGGGGCGGACTGAAGCTTTCTTT. Amino acid sequence: CASSQGGGRTEAFF.

This clone was recorded only once. The rearrangement links TRBV14 to TRBJ1-6; D is possibly TRBD1 (5 bases). V was pared by 0 bases and J by 7 bases, with 10 bases between. CDR1 and CDR2 (germline): SGHDN, FVKESK. This CDR3 region has 15 residues. CDR3 sequence (DNA): TGTGCCAGCAGCCAAGATCTGGGGGTAAATTCACCCCTCCACTTT. It translates to CASSQDLGVNSPLHF.

The genes are TRBV5-4 and TRBJ1-1, with D possibly TRBD1 on 5 matching bases. This CDR3 is built from 15 residues. V was trimmed by 4 bases and J by 5 bases, leaving 18 bases between them. Per the germline V gene, CDR1 is SGHNT and CDR2 is YYREEE (reference sequence). This chain's CDR3 is CASSPNGDLITEAFF. DNA of the CDR3: TGTGCCAGCAGCCCTAACGGGGACTTGATAACTGAAGCTTTCTTT.

The gene calls are TRBV25-1 and TRBJ1-2, with 7 bases matching TRBD1. The V and J ends lost 1 base and 5 bases, in that order; junction bases with no gene match: 4. Germline V gene sequence: CDR1 MGHDK, CDR2 SYGVNS. The CDR3 is 14 amino acids. The CDR3 protein is CASSEWEGAYGYTF. CDR3 sequence (DNA): TGTGCCAGCAGTGAATGGGAGGGGGCATATGGCTACACCTTC.

The chain has TRBV19 and TRBJ2-7; 9 bases map to TRBD2. The CDR3 has 13 amino acids. Per the germline V gene, CDR1 is LNHDA and CDR2 is SQIVND (reference sequence). V dropped 9 bases and J dropped 5; count of bases not matched to a gene: 8. Written as DNA, the CDR3 is TGTGCCAGATTTAGCGGGAGAGGAGACGAGCAGTACTTC. Protein sequence: CARFSGRGDEQYF.

V and J are TRBV19 and TRBJ1-4; 7 positions agree with TRBD1. The CDR3 extends over 13 amino acids. With V trimmed by 8 bases and J by 8 bases, 8 bases remained unmatched. In germline, CDR1 is LNHDA, CDR2 SQIVND (reference sequence). Written as DNA, the CDR3 is TGTGCCAGTCAAAGACAGGGCTCAGAAAAACTGTTTTTT. Protein sequence: CASQRQGSEKLFF.

The rearrangement links TRBV10-3 to TRBJ2-3; D uncertain. Germline V gene lookup returns CDR1 ENHRY and CDR2 SYGVKD. This CDR3 is built from 12 residues. The germline V and J ends were trimmed by 0 bases and 5 bases, with 3 bases remaining between them. In DNA form, the CDR3 reads TGTGCCATCAGTGAGTCGCAAGATACGCAGTATTTT. It yields the protein CAISESQDTQYF.

The gene calls are TRBV7-9 and TRBJ2-2; TRBD1 aligns across 9 bases. This CDR3 region has 15 residues. Germline CDR1 and CDR2: SEHNR and FQNEAQ (reference sequence). The V and J ends lost 5 bases and 6 bases, in that order; junction bases with no gene match: 7. The CDR3 DNA is TGTGCCAGCAGCCAAGGGACAGGGAGGTCCGGGGAGCTGTTTTTT. It yields the protein CASSQGTGRSGELFF.

The chain recombines TRBV6-1 with TRBJ2-3; possibly TRBD1 for D (6 bases). With 2 bases removed from V and 1 base from J, the gap between germline ends came to 10 bases. Germline V CDR1 and CDR2: MNHNS, SASEGT. The CDR3 extends over 15 amino acids. CDR3 amino acids: CASSEYRVGTDTQYF. The CDR3 nucleotides read TGTGCCAGCAGTGAATACAGGGTAGGCACAGATACGCAGTATTTT.

This rearrangement joins TRBV29-1 to TRBJ1-1; D possibly corresponds to TRBD1 (6 bases). The CDR3 has 13 residues. From germline, CDR1 is SQVTM and CDR2 ANQGSEA. V shed 3 bases and J shed 2 bases, with 10 bases lying between them. The CDR3 DNA is TGCAGCGTTGACGGGGGGCCTAACACTGAAGCTTTCTTT. Its translation: CSVDGGPNTEAFF.

J is TRBJ2-1 and V is TRBV6-5; 8 bases fit TRBD2. CDR1 is MNHEY and CDR2 is SVGAGI in the germline V gene. Losses at the gene ends were 6 bases for V and 1 base for J; bases not matched to a gene: 5. CDR3 size: 15 residues. The CDR3: CASRISGESYNEQFF. CDR3 bases: TGTGCCAGCAGGATTAGCGGGGAGTCCTACAATGAGCAGTTCTTC.

This chain joins TRBV11-2 and TRBJ2-1; the match to TRBD2 covers 8 bases. Looked up from germline, CDR1 is SGHAT and CDR2 is FQNNGV. The V gene end was trimmed by 4 bases and the J gene end by 6 bases; junction bases not matched to a gene: 5. This CDR3 region has 14 residues. DNA for the CDR3: TGTGCCAGCAGCTCCCCTGCGGGGGGCAATGAGCAGTTCTTC. Translation gives CASSSPAGGNEQFF.

The chain carries TRBV3-1 (or the pseudogene TRBV3-2) and TRBJ1-5; D unclear. The CDR3 runs 10 residues. CDR1 is LGHDT and CDR2 is YNNKEL in the germline V gene (reference sequence). The germline V and J ends were trimmed by 11 bases and 7 bases, with 9 bases remaining between them. The CDR3 DNA sequence: TGTGCCTTGTTAGGGCAGCCCCAGCATTTT. It codes for CALLGQPQHF.

The chain has TRBV27 and TRBJ1-5; no reliable D call. This CDR3 spans 14 amino acids. V was trimmed by 3 bases and J by 2 bases, leaving 8 bases between them. Germline V CDR1 and CDR2: MNHEY, SMNVEV (reference sequence). CDR3 DNA: TGTGCCAGCAGTTTTGGTCGGGGCAATCAGCCCCAGCATTTT. This translates into CASSFGRGNQPQHF.

V usage is TRBV7-9 and J usage is TRBJ1-4; perhaps TRBD1 as D (6 bases). V was shortened by 5 bases and J by 2 bases, with 12 bases between the two germline ends. The germline gives CDR1 SEHNR, CDR2 FQNEAQ (reference sequence). The CDR3 length is 15 residues. Here the CDR3 reads CASSPSQGTNEKLFF. The CDR3 nucleotides read TGTGCCAGCAGCCCATCCCAGGGGACTAATGAAAAACTGTTTTTT.

The chain is built from TRBV27 and TRBJ1-5; D gene ambiguous. The CDR3 has 14 amino acids. Trimming cost V 2 bases and J 9 bases, with 14 bases left between them. Germline values: CDR1 MNHEY, CDR2 SMNVEV (reference sequence). Here the CDR3 DNA reads TGTGCCAGCAGTTTAAGGTTTCTGGGATGGCCCCAGCATTTT. As protein: CASSLRFLGWPQHF.

This clone was found a few times. The chain uses TRBV5-4 and TRBJ2-5; D is tentatively TRBD1 or TRBD2 (7 bases each). The CDR3 length is 14 residues. Trimming left V 4 bases short and J 5 bases short, with 15 bases between. CDR1 and CDR2 from the germline V gene are SGHNT and YYREEE (reference sequence). Written as DNA, the CDR3 is TGTGCCAGCAGCCCCCAGGGGGGGTCGGAGACCCAGTACTTC. This translates into CASSPQGGSETQYF.

The CDR3 nucleotides read TGTGCCACCAGTGATCGTGTCGGGACTTCTAAGATCAATGAGCAGTTCTTC. Translated: CATSDRVGTSKINEQFF. The chain recombines TRBV24-1 with TRBJ2-1, with D tentatively TRBD2 (6 bases). This CDR3 comprises 17 residues. The germline V and J ends were trimmed by 3 bases and 6 bases, with 20 bases remaining between them. Germline V gene sequence: CDR1 KGHDR, CDR2 SFDVKD.

This chain links TRBV10-3 with TRBJ2-7; D unresolved. The CDR3 contains 14 residues. V was clipped by 2 bases and J by 2 bases, with 10 bases between them. The germline gives CDR1 ENHRY, CDR2 SYGVKD. The CDR3 is CAISEGVGAYEQYF. The CDR3 DNA reads as TGTGCCATCAGTGAGGGAGTCGGCGCCTACGAGCAGTACTTC.

The genes are TRBV19 and TRBJ2-2; TRBD1 is a possible D gene (5 bases). With 7 bases removed from V and 5 bases from J, the gap between germline ends came to 14 bases. This CDR3 has 14 residues. Germline CDR1 reads LNHDA; CDR2 reads SQIVND (reference sequence). The CDR3 DNA reads TGTGCCAGTAAGGCAGGGCGGAAAACCGGGGAGCTGTTTTTT. This translates into CASKAGRKTGELFF.

The chain carries TRBV2 and TRBJ2-4, with a possible D match to TRBD1 (6 bases). Germline lookup yields CDR1 SNHLY and CDR2 FYNNEI. V was trimmed by 4 bases and J by 8 bases, leaving 15 bases between them. The CDR3 runs 14 residues. CDR3 residues: CASSADSPMDIQYF. CDR3 nucleotides: TGTGCCAGCAGTGCGGACAGCCCGATGGACATTCAGTACTTC.